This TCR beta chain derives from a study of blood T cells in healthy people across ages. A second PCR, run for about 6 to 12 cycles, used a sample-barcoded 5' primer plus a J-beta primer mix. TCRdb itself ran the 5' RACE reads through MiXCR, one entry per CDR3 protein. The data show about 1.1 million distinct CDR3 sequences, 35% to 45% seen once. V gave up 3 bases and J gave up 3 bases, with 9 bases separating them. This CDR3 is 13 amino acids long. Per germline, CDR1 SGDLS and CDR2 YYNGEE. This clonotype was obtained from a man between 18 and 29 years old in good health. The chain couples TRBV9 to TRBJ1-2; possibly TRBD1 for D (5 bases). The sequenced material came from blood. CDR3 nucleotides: TGTGCCAGCAGCGGGGGGGGAGACTATGGCTACACCTTC. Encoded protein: CASSGGGDYGYTF.